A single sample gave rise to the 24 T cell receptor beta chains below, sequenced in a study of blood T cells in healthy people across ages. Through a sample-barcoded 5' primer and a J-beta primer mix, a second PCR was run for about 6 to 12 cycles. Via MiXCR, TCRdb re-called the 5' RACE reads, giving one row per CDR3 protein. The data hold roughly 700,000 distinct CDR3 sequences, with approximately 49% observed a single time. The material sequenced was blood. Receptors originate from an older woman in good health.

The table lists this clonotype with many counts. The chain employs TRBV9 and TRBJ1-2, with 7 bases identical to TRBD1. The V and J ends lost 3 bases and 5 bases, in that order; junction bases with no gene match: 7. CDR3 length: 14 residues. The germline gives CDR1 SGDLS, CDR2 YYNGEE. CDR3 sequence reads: CASSETGTAYGYTF. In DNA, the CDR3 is TGTGCCAGCAGCGAAACCGGGACAGCTTATGGCTACACCTTC.

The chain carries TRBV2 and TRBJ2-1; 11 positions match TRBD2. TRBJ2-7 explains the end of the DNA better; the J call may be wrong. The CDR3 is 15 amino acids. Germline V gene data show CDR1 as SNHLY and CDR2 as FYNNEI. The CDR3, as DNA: TGTGCCAGCAGAGCACTAGCGGGAGCCTACAATGAGCAGTACTTC. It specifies CASRALAGAYNEQYF.

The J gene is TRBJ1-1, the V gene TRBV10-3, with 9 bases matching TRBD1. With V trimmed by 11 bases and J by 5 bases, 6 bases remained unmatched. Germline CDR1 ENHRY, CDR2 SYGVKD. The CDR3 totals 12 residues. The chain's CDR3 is CAGGQGRTEAFF. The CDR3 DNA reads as TGTGCCGGCGGACAGGGGAGGACTGAAGCTTTCTTT.

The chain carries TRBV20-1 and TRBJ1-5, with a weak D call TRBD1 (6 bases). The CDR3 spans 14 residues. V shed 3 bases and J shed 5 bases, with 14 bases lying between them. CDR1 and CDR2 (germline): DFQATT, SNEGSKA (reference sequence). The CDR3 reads CSARDRGGHQPQHF. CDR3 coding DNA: TGCAGTGCTAGGGACCGTGGGGGCCATCAGCCCCAGCATTTT.

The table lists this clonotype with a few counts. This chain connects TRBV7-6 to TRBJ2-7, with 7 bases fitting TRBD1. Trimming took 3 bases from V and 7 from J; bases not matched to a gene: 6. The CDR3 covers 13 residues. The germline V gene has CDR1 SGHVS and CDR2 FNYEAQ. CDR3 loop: CASSFETGREQYF. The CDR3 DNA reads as TGTGCCAGCAGCTTTGAGACAGGGCGGGAGCAGTACTTC.

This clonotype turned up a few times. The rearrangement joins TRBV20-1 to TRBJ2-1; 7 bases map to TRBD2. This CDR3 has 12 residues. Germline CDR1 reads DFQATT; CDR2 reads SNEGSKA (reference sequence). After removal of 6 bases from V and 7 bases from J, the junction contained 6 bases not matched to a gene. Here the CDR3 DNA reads TGCAGTGCAGCGGGACGGACAAATGAGCAGTTCTTC. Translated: CSAAGRTNEQFF.

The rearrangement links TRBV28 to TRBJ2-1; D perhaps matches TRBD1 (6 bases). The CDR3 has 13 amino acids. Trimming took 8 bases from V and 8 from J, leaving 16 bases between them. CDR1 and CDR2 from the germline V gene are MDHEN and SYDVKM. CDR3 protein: CASFGTTPHEQFF. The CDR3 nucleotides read TGTGCCAGCTTTGGGACAACCCCCCATGAGCAGTTCTTC. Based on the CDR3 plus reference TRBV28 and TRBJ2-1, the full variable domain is DVKVTQSSRYLVKRTGEKVFLECVQDMDHENMFWYRQDPGLGLRLIYFSYDVKMKEKGDIPEGYSVSREKKERFSLILESASTNQTSMYLCASFGTTPHEQFFGPGTRLTVL.

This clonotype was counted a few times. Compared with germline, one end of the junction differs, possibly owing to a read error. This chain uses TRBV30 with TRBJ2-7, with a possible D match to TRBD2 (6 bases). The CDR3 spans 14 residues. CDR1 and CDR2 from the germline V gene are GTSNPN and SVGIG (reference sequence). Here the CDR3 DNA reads TGTGCCTGGAGTGTGGAGGGCCCCCCTTACGTGCAGTACTTC. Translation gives CAWSVEGPPYVQYF.

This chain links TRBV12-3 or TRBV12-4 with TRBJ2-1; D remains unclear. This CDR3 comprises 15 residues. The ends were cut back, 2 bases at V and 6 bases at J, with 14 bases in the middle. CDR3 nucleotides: TGTGCCAGCAGTTTAATGTCATCCCGGCCCAATGAGCAGTTCTTC. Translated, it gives CASSLMSSRPNEQFF.

CDR3 amino acids: CASSLAGGQGVNNSPLHF. The CDR3 DNA follows: TGTGCCAGCAGCTTAGCCGGGGGGCAGGGGGTAAATAATTCACCCCTCCACTTT. The chain joins TRBV7-2 to TRBJ1-6, with TRBD1 matching over 7 bases. The CDR3 covers 18 residues. V trimming: 0 bases; J trimming: 5 bases; junction bases outside the gene matches: 10. Germline loops: CDR1 SGHTA, CDR2 FQGNSA.

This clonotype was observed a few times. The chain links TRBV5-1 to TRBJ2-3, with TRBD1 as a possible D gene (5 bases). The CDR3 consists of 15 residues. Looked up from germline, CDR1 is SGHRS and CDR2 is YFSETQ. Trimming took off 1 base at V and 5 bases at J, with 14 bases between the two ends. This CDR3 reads CASSLTGRAQDTQYF. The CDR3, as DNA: TGCGCCAGCAGCTTGACCGGCAGGGCCCAAGATACGCAGTATTTT. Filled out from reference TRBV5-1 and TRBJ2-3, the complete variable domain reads KAGVTQTPRYLIKTRGQQVTLSCSPISGHRSVSWYQQTPGQGLQFLFEYFSETQRNKGNFPGRFSGRQFSNSRSEMNVSTLELGDSALYLCASSLTGRAQDTQYFGPGTRLTVL.

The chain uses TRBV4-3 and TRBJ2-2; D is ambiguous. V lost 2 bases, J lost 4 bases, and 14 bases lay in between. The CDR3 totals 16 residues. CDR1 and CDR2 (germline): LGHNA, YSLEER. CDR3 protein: CASSQSATTGTGELFF. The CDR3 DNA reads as TGCGCCAGCAGCCAAAGCGCGACGACCGGCACCGGGGAGCTGTTTTTT.

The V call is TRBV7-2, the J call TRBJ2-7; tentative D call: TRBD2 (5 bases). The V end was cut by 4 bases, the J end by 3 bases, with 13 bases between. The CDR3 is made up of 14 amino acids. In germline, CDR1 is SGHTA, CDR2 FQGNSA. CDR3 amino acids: CASSSSRAIYEQYF. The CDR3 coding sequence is TGTGCCAGCAGCTCATCGCGGGCCATCTACGAGCAGTACTTC. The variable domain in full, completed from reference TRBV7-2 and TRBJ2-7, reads GAGVSQSPSNKVTEKGKDVELRCDPISGHTALYWYRQSLGQGLEFLIYFQGNSAPDKSGLPSDRFSAERTGGSVSTLTIQRTQQEDSAVYLCASSSSRAIYEQYFGPGTRLTVT.

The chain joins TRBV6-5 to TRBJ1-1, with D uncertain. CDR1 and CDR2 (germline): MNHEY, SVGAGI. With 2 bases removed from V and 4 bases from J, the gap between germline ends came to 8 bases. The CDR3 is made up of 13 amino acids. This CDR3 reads CASSYRESTEAFF. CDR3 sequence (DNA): TGTGCCAGCAGTTACAGGGAGAGCACTGAAGCTTTCTTT.

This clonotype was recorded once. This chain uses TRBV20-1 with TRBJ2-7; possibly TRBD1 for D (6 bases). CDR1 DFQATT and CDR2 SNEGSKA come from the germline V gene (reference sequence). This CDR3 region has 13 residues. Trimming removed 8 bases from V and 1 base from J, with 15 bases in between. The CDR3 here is CSFEQGKSYEQYF. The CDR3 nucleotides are TGCAGTTTCGAACAGGGAAAATCCTACGAGCAGTACTTC.

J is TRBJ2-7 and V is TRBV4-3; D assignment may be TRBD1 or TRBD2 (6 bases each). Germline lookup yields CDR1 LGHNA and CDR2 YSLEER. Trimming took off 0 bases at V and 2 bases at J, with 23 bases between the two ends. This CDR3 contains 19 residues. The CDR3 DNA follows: TGCGCCAGCAGCCAAGATCCTCCGGGGGCGAACCCTGCCCCCTACGAGCAGTACTTC. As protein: CASSQDPPGANPAPYEQYF.

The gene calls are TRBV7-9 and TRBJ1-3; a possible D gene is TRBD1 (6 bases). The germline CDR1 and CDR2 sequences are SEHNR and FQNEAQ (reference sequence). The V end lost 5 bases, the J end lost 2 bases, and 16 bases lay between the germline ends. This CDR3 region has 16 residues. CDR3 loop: CASSPRTATTGNTIYF. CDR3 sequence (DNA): TGTGCCAGCAGCCCACGGACAGCGACCACTGGAAACACCATATATTTT.

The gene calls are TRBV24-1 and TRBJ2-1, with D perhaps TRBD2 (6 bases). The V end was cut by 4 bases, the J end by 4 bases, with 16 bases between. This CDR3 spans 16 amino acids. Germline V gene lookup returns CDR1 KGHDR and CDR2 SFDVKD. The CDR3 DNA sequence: TGTGCCACCAGTGACCAGCACGGAGGGGTGTACAATGAGCAGTTCTTC. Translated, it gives CATSDQHGGVYNEQFF.

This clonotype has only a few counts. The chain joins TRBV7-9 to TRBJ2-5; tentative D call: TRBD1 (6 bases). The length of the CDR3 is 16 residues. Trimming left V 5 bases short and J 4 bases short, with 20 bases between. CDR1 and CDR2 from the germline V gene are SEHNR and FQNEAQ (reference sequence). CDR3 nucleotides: TGTGCCAGCAGCCGGGGCGACAGGAGACTCGGAGAGACCCAGTACTTC. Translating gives CASSRGDRRLGETQYF.

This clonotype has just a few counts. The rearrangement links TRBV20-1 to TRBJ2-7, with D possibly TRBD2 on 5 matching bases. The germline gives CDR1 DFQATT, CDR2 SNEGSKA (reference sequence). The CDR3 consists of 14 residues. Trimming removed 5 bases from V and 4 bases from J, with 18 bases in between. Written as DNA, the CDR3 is TGCAGTGCTCCCCGGAGGTTTGGCGTGTACGAGCAGTACTTC. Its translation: CSAPRRFGVYEQYF.

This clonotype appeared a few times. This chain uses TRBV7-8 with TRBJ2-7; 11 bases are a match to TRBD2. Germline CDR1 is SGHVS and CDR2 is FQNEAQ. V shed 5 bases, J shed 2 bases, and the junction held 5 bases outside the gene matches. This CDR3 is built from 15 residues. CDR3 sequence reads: CASSPELAGAYEQYF. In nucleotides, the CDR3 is TGTGCCAGCAGCCCGGAACTAGCGGGAGCCTACGAGCAGTACTTC.

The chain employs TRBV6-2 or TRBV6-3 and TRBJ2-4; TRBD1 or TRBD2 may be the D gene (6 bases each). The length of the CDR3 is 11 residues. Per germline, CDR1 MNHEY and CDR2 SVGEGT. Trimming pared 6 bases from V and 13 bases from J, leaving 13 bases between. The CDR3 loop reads CASSRGGQQYF. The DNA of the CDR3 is TGTGCCAGCAGCCGAGGGGGGCAGCAGTACTTC.

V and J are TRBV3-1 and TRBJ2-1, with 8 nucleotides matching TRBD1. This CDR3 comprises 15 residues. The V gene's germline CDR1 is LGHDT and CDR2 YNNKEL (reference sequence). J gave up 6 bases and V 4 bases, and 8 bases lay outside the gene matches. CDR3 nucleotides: TGTGCCAGCAGCCCAGAACAGGGGGAAGGCAATGAGCAGTTCTTC. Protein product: CASSPEQGEGNEQFF.

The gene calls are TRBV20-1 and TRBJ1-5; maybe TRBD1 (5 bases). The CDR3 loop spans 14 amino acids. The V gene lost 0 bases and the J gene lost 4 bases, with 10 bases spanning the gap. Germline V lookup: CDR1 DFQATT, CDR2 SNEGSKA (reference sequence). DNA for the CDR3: TGCAGTGCTAGAGATGGGGCGCGTAATCAGCCCCAGCATTTT. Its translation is CSARDGARNQPQHF.